This T cell receptor (beta chain) was sequenced for a study of blood T cell repertoires in COVID-19. Whole-study context: Samples came from the United States, Italy and Spain, spanning acute and convalescent COVID-19. From T cells, B-cell-depleted T cells, or PBMCs came the material, which was cDNA or gDNA.

Germline CDR1 is MDHEN and CDR2 is SYDVKM. The ends lost 1 base at V and 5 bases at J; junction bases unmatched: 6. The CDR3 has 16 residues. Original processing methods: Nucleated cell counts were estimated from reference gene primer amplification. Measured with immunoSEQ multiplex PCR; TCRdb has only the in-frame clones, and not every one. V, J and clone size were drawn from that table, and D and trimming were deduced from the DNA. The data show approximately 100,000 clones, roughly 71% seen once. This clone was counted only a few times. This TCR was sampled from a man older than 75 with acute or convalescent COVID-19. The chain carries TRBV28 and TRBJ1-3; TRBD1 agrees at 9 bases. Sequencing was performed on peripheral blood. The CDR3 nucleotides read TGTGCCAGCAGTTTATCGGGACAGGGCGTAAGAAACACCATATATTTT. Protein product: CASSLSGQGVRNTIYF.